The clone carrying this T cell receptor beta chain was picked up many times. Exclusion followed for patients with uncontrolled infection, other autoimmune disease, pregnancy or lactation. Using RNA transcripts as the source, TCR beta CDR3 regions were amplified. A set of HTBI primers served as the primers for a first-round RT-PCR of the TCR CDR3. TCRdb reprocessed the multiplex PCR reads via MiXCR and lists one record per CDR3 protein. This table has approximately 430,000 distinct CDR3 sequences, roughly 14% appearing once. The germline V and J ends were trimmed by 3 bases and 1 base, with 10 bases remaining between them. This CDR3 comprises 15 residues. The germline V gene has CDR1 SGHTA and CDR2 FQGNSA. This specimen comes from a study of T cells in Graves' hyperthyroidism and ophthalmopathy.

The source is a young man with Graves' ophthalmopathy. Sequencing was carried out using blood. The rearrangement joins TRBV7-2 to TRBJ2-4, with D possibly TRBD2 on 5 matching bases. The DNA of the CDR3 is TGTGCCAGCAGCTTCGATAAGCGGGCCAAAAACATTCAGTACTTC. Its protein is CASSFDKRAKNIQYF.